The rows below give T cell receptor beta chains drawn from one sample of a study of prognosis after radiotherapy for stage I lung cancer. MiXCR, applied by TCRdb to the multiplex PCR reads, yields one record per CDR3 protein. The sample consists of around 20,000 distinct CDR3 sequences, around 50% of them appearing once. Material: PBMCs, obtained before or after stereotactic body radiation therapy (not recorded which). The origin of the receptors is a donor over 45 with non-small cell lung cancer. The CDR3 runs from the conserved cysteine through the conserved F or W. A D gene is named only where the DNA matches it firmly. Some rows have no size entry. The others give once, few or many, or a class for an expanded clone.

V,J,size,D,CDR3,DNA
TRBV5-4,TRBJ2-1,many,TRBD1,CASARPRTGGLEGEEQFF,TGTGCCAGCGCTCGGCCCAGGACAGGGGGCCTGGAAGGGGAGGAGCAGTTCTTC
TRBV5-1,TRBJ2-3,-,-,CASSLPSTDTQYF,TGCGCCAGCAGCTTGCCTAGCACAGATACGCAGTATTTT
TRBV20-1,TRBJ2-1,-,TRBD2,CSARGTGLAGFNGVYNKQFF,TGTAGTGCTAGAGGGACTGGACTAGCGGGATTTAATGGTGTTTACAATAAGCAGTTCTTC
TRBV30,TRBJ2-3,-,TRBD1,CAWSGDRGADTQYF,TGTGCCTGGAGTGGAGACAGGGGGGCAGATACGCAGTATTTT
TRBV29-1,TRBJ1-3,many,-,CSVELEGGNTIYF,TGCAGCGTTGAACTCGAGGGGGGAAACACCATATATTTT
TRBV6-2/TRBV6-3,TRBJ2-3,many,TRBD2,CASSYGGGRAPDTQYF,TGTGCCAGCAGTTACGGAGGCGGGAGGGCCCCAGATACGCAGTATTTT
TRBV11-1,TRBJ2-2,many,-,CASSREPQAGELFF,TGTGCCAGCAGCCGGGAGCCGCAGGCCGGGGAGCTGTTTTTT
TRBV5-1,TRBJ1-1,once,-,CASSGVGGTEAFF,TGCGCCAGCAGCGGGGTAGGGGGCACTGAAGCTTTCTTT
TRBV28,TRBJ1-2,many,-,CASSPDGASYGYTF,TGTGCCAGCAGTCCGGACGGAGCGTCCTATGGCTACACCTTC
TRBV2,TRBJ2-1,-,TRBD2,CATPSVTSLAYNEQFF,TGTGCCACCCCCTCCGTGACTAGCTTGGCGTACAATGAGCAGTTCTTC
TRBV25-1,TRBJ1-5,once,-,CSSSDGTSGNQPQHF,TGTTCCAGCAGTGACGGGACATCTGGCAATCAGCCCCAGCATTTT
TRBV28,TRBJ1-5,-,-,CARTPAQQGSNQPQHF,TGTGCCAGAACCCCCGCCCAGCAGGGGAGCAATCAGCCACAGCATTTT
TRBV6-2/TRBV6-3,TRBJ2-7,-,-,CASSYVQGNKVLEQYF,TGTGCCAGCAGTTACGTTCAGGGGAATAAGGTACTCGAGCAGTACTTC
TRBV2,TRBJ2-7,medium-sized,-,CASSEVPGAYEQYF,TGTGCCAGCAGTGAAGTCCCGGGGGCCTACGAGCAGTACTTC
TRBV12-3/TRBV12-4,TRBJ2-7,-,TRBD2,CASILAVTSGSSGQYF,TGTGCCAGCATTTTAGCAGTTACTAGCGGGAGTTCGGGGCAGTACTTC
TRBV6-2/TRBV6-3,TRBJ2-1,-,TRBD2,CASSYQVPGLAGNNEQFF,TGTGCCAGCAGTTACCAAGTTCCGGGACTAGCGGGGAACAATGAGCAGTTCTTC
TRBV7-2,TRBJ2-2,-,-,CASSLNTGELFF,TGTGCCAGCAGCCTTAACACCGGGGAGCTGTTTTTT
TRBV24-1,TRBJ2-1,-,-,CATSDWQGEDNEQFF,TGTGCCACCAGTGACTGGCAGGGGGAGGACAATGAGCAGTTCTTC
TRBV7-2,TRBJ2-7,once,-,CASSLLNSRSYEQYF,TGTGCCAGCAGCTTGCTGAACAGCCGCTCCTACGAGCAGTACTTC
TRBV28,TRBJ2-2,-,-,CASSLPGAKLFF,TGTGCCAGCAGTTTACCGGGGGCCAAGCTGTTTTTT
TRBV6-1,TRBJ2-1,medium-sized,-,CASSLTWTSHNEQFF,TGTGCCAGCAGTTTGACTTGGACGAGCCACAATGAGCAGTTCTTC
TRBV30,TRBJ1-5,-,TRBD1,CAWSDRGLFNQPQHF,TGTGCCTGGAGCGACAGGGGATTATTCAATCAGCCCCAGCATTTT
TRBV19,TRBJ2-1,many,TRBD2,CASSTGTSGTSFF,TGTGCCAGTAGCACCGGGACTAGCGGGACCTCGTTCTTC
TRBV20-1,TRBJ1-1,many,-,CSAGSDGYTEAFF,TGCAGTGCTGGGAGTGACGGATACACTGAAGCTTTCTTT
TRBV28,TRBJ2-7,-,-,CAISPHTPGEQYF,TGTGCCATCAGTCCCCATACCCCTGGCGAGCAGTACTTC
TRBV19,TRBJ1-1,-,-,CASSPLGSTEAFF,TGTGCCAGTAGTCCTTTGGGTAGTACTGAAGCTTTCTTT
TRBV9,TRBJ2-7,once,-,CASSVGTSYEQYF,TGTGCCAGCAGCGTAGGCACCTCCTACGAGCAGTACTTC
TRBV7-8,TRBJ1-5,-,-,CASSLSIGGYQPQHF,TGTGCCAGCAGCTTATCTATCGGGGGGTATCAGCCCCAGCATTTT
TRBV20-1,TRBJ1-1,-,-,CSHQRGGANTEAFF,TGCAGTCACCAGCGGGGGGGCGCGAACACTGAAGCTTTCTTT
TRBV18,TRBJ2-1,many,TRBD2,CASSRPTSGRVNRINEQFF,TGTGCCAGCTCACGCCCGACTAGCGGGAGAGTGAACCGAATCAATGAGCAGTTCTTC
TRBV6-2/TRBV6-3,TRBJ2-7,-,-,CASSYSKVDVYF,TGTGCCAGCAGTTACTCGAAGGTGGACGTGTACTTC
TRBV18,TRBJ2-2,-,TRBD2,CASSLISGLTNTGELFF,TGTGCCAGCTCACTTATTAGCGGGCTTACGAACACCGGGGAGCTGTTTTTT
TRBV3-1,TRBJ2-3,many,-,CASSHSDIRTDTQYF,TGTGCCAGCAGCCACTCGGATATTCGCACAGATACGCAGTATTTT
TRBV5-1,TRBJ2-5,many,TRBD2,CASSFGGSRETQYF,TGCGCCAGCAGCTTTGGCGGGAGTCGGGAGACCCAGTACTTC
TRBV6-1,TRBJ2-1,-,-,CASLSARGRSHNEQFF,TGTGCCAGCCTCTCGGCTAGAGGGAGATCCCACAATGAGCAGTTCTTC
TRBV7-9,TRBJ2-1,-,-,CASISKSPYNEQLF,TGTGCCAGCATCTCCAAGAGTCCCTACAATGAGCAGCTCTTC
TRBV10-3,TRBJ1-1,few,-,CAISARGVNTEAFF,TGTGCCATCAGTGCCCGGGGGGTTAACACTGAAGCTTTCTTT
TRBV13,TRBJ2-1,once,TRBD1,CASSLQGGAERRTVSSYNEQFF,TGTGCCAGCAGCTTGCAAGGGGGCGCCGAAAGGCGGACAGTTAGCTCCTACAATGAGCAGTTCTTC
TRBV18,TRBJ1-1,many,-,CASSSAVNTEAFF,TGTGCCAGCTCATCGGCCGTGAACACTGAAGCTTTCTTT